This entry describes one T cell receptor (beta chain). TCRdb redid the calling of the RACE reads with MiXCR, one entry per CDR3 protein. The sample records roughly 100,000 distinct CDR3 sequences, approximately 11% being singletons. The germline V gene encodes CDR1 SGHTS and CDR2 YDEGEE. V was cut by 4 bases and J by 1 base, with 13 bases left in between. This CDR3 region has 15 residues. As for time point: pre-sensitization, week 0. Treatment in this sample: therapeutic diphenylcyclopropenone sensitization with weekly scalp DPC. The sample comes from a study of human T cells and chemical hapten exposure.

The chain carries TRBV5-8 and TRBJ2-3; D uncertain. The sequences come from whole blood, collected in connection with sensitization to the hapten diphenylcyclopropenone (DPC). This clonotype originated in a woman between 55 and 75 years old with alopecia areata. Some clones in this sample may be carry-over from other donors' samples. The CDR3 DNA is TGTGCCAGCAGCCCCAGACTCGTGGGCACAGATACGCAGTATTTT. It codes for CASSPRLVGTDTQYF.